Following are 27 T cell receptor beta chains from one sample sequenced in a study of molecular identifiers for immune sequencing clone quantification. TCRdb processed the PCR reads anew with MiXCR; each CDR3 protein has one entry. The sample includes about 640,000 distinct CDR3 sequences, just under 20% seen only once; the top ten take roughly 0.9%. Specimen: naive CD8+ T cells from blood, with Jurkat cell RNA spiked in. Subset denoted: FACS-sorted CD8+CD4-CCR7+CD45RA+ naive T cells. These receptors were obtained from a human donor in good health. Some libraries in this study had Jurkat cell RNA spiked in.

This clonotype was recorded at least ten times. DNA of the CDR3: TGTGCCAGCAGCCCTGGGGGGCAGGGGGTTTGGAAAGAGACCCAGTACTTC. Translating it yields CASSPGGQGVWKETQYF. The V and J genes are TRBV5-5 and TRBJ2-5, with D possibly matching TRBD1 (7 bases). Trimming removed 4 bases from V and 3 bases from J, with 22 bases in between. This CDR3 comprises 17 residues. Germline assignment: CDR1 SGHKS and CDR2 YYEKEE (reference sequence).

This clonotype occurred a few times. V is TRBV6-5 and J is TRBJ1-1; 7 nucleotides align to TRBD1. This CDR3 has 15 amino acids. Germline-derived CDR1 and CDR2 are MNHEY and SVGAGI. The ends lost 5 bases at V and 0 bases at J; junction bases unmatched: 6. Here the CDR3 reads CASSPGQQMNTEAFF. CDR3 DNA sequence: TGTGCCAGCAGTCCGGGACAGCAAATGAACACTGAAGCTTTCTTT.

This clonotype was counted ten times or more. J is TRBJ2-5 and V is TRBV7-9; 10 bases agree with TRBD2. V was clipped by 3 bases and J by 4 bases; unmatched bases: 2. The CDR3 is made up of 14 amino acids. CDR1 is SEHNR and CDR2 is FQNEAQ in the germline V gene (reference sequence). CDR3 DNA: TGTGCCAGCAGCTTTTTAGCGGGAGGAGAGACCCAGTACTTC. It yields the protein CASSFLAGGETQYF.

Remarks on this clonotype: A much larger clone sits a single nucleotide away, making a read error possible. V gene TRBV7-9 combines with J gene TRBJ1-5, with D unclear. Germline CDR1 SEHNR, CDR2 FQNEAQ (reference sequence). The CDR3 extends over 16 amino acids. The CDR3 bases are TGTGCCAACAGCTTAGGCGGAGACATCAACGGTCAGCCCCAGCATTTT. This translates into CANSLGGDINGQPQHF.

This clonotype was recorded many times. The chain couples TRBV19 to TRBJ2-7; possible D gene TRBD1, 6 bases. This CDR3 is built from 14 residues. Germline V CDR1 and CDR2: LNHDA, SQIVND (reference sequence). The germline V and J ends were trimmed by 3 bases and 5 bases, with 14 bases remaining between them. The CDR3 DNA sequence: TGTGCCAGTAGTATGACAGGTTTCGGCCACGAGCAGTACTTC. Its protein product is CASSMTGFGHEQYF.

This clonotype was recorded many times. One junction end does not reproduce the germline sequence, and a read error may be involved. The chain uses TRBV4-1 and TRBJ2-7; TRBD2 might be the D (6 bases). The V gene's germline CDR1 is MGHRA and CDR2 YSYEKL. CDR3 length equals 14 residues. CDR3 nucleotide sequence: TGTGCCAGCAGCCCGGTCGGGGGAACCTACGAGCAGTACTTC. Translating it yields CASSPVGGTYEQYF.

The rearrangement joins TRBV28 to TRBJ2-7, with 9 bases aligning to TRBD2. The CDR3 has 15 residues. J gave up 3 bases and V 6 bases, and 9 bases lay outside the gene matches. Germline CDR1 is MDHEN and CDR2 is SYDVKM. CDR3 sequence (DNA): TGTGCCAGCAGCCTAGTCCTAGCGGGAAACTACGAGCAGTACTTC. Residues: CASSLVLAGNYEQYF.

For this clonotype: This clone may be a read error of a much larger clone one base away. The V and J genes are TRBV7-9 and TRBJ2-7, with D perhaps TRBD1 or TRBD2 (5 bases each). The CDR3 runs 14 residues. Per germline, CDR1 SEHNR and CDR2 FQNEAQ (reference sequence). Deletions cut 8 bases from V and 0 bases from J, with 14 bases between. In nucleotides, the CDR3 is TGTGCCAGCGGCCGGGACGGGGACTCCTACGAGCAGTACTTC. It translates to CASGRDGDSYEQYF.

V usage is TRBV7-8 and J usage is TRBJ2-2, with D unresolved. The CDR3 length is 15 residues. The V and J ends lost 3 bases and 2 bases respectively, with 10 bases between them. CDR1 and CDR2 (germline): SGHVS, FQNEAQ. The CDR3 loop reads CASSFVQANTGELFF. The CDR3 nucleotides are TGTGCCAGCAGCTTCGTCCAGGCAAACACCGGGGAGCTGTTTTTT.

Many counts were recorded for this clonotype. The V call is TRBV10-2, the J call TRBJ2-3, with 7 bases lining up with TRBD2. The germline gives CDR1 WSHSY, CDR2 SAAADI. V was pared by 4 bases and J by 0 bases, with 4 bases of the junction left unmatched. The CDR3 spans 15 residues. The CDR3 DNA sequence: TGCGCCAGCAGTGGGGGGGGGGTTAGCACAGATACGCAGTATTTT. Translation: CASSGGGVSTDTQYF.

This clonotype appeared a few times. The rearrangement links TRBV13 to TRBJ2-7, with D perhaps matching TRBD1 (6 bases). The CDR3 runs to 14 residues. The V gene's germline CDR1 is PRHDT and CDR2 FYEKMQ (reference sequence). The V end was cut by 6 bases, the J end by 4 bases, with 16 bases between. The CDR3 here is CASSGDNIGYEQYF. The CDR3 DNA reads TGTGCCAGCAGTGGGGACAATATCGGATACGAGCAGTACTTC.

This clonotype was detected ten times or more. The rearrangement links TRBV5-4 to TRBJ2-3; D unresolved. The CDR3 covers 15 residues. Germline V gives CDR1 SGHNT, CDR2 YYREEE (reference sequence). Trimming left V 0 bases short and J 0 bases short, with 8 bases between. This CDR3 is CASSLGQDSTDTQYF. The CDR3 DNA follows: TGTGCCAGCAGCTTGGGTCAGGATAGCACAGATACGCAGTATTTT.

The V and J genes are TRBV30 and TRBJ1-3, with D uncertain. The germline V and J ends were trimmed by 2 bases and 4 bases, with 6 bases remaining between them. Germline values: CDR1 GTSNPN, CDR2 SVGIG (reference sequence). The CDR3 totals 12 residues. Here the CDR3 DNA reads TGTGCCTGGAGTTGGCAGGGAAACACCATATATTTT. This translates into CAWSWQGNTIYF.

The chain links TRBV19 to TRBJ2-7; 7 nucleotides line up with TRBD1. CDR3 length: 14 amino acids. Germline V lookup: CDR1 LNHDA, CDR2 SQIVND (reference sequence). Germline trimming cut 7 bases from V and 1 base from J; bases unmatched to any gene: 7. In DNA, the CDR3 is TGTGCCAGTACGAATGGGGACAGTTCCTACGAGCAGTACTTC. It is translated as CASTNGDSSYEQYF.

This clonotype was picked up many times. This chain connects TRBV3-1 to TRBJ2-7; no clear D gene. Germline assignment: CDR1 LGHDT and CDR2 YNNKEL (reference sequence). The CDR3 spans 14 residues. Trimming took off 2 bases at V and 9 bases at J, with 17 bases between the two ends. This chain's CDR3 is CASSQLGPSDVQYF. The CDR3 region has the DNA TGTGCCAGCAGCCAATTAGGCCCCTCAGACGTGCAGTACTTC.

As regards this clonotype: Since a much larger clone is just one base distant, this may be a read error. The chain carries TRBV7-9 and TRBJ2-5; tentative D call: TRBD1 (6 bases). The germline gives CDR1 SEHNR, CDR2 FQNEAQ (reference sequence). This CDR3 has 14 amino acids. The V and J ends lost 5 bases and 5 bases respectively, with 15 bases between them. The CDR3 here is CASSHKTGQETQYF. DNA for the CDR3: TGTGCCAGCAGCCACAAGACAGGTCAGGAGACCCAGTACTTC.

This CDR3 is CASSEVGSGSYEQYF. The CDR3 DNA sequence: TGTGCCAGCAGTGAGGTCGGTAGCGGGAGCTACGAGCAGTACTTC. The V gene is TRBV2, the J gene TRBJ2-7; 9 positions match TRBD2. Germline V gene data show CDR1 as SNHLY and CDR2 as FYNNEI. The V segment lost 3 bases and the J segment 3 bases; nucleotides outside the gene matches: 6. The CDR3 covers 15 residues.

This clonotype was seen ten or more times. CDR3 residues: CASSFVPHRGTNTGELFF. CDR3 in DNA: TGCGCCAGCAGCTTTGTGCCCCACAGGGGCACGAACACCGGGGAGCTGTTTTTT. The V and J genes are TRBV5-1 and TRBJ2-2, with TRBD1 matching 7 bases. Germline V lookup: CDR1 SGHRS, CDR2 YFSETQ. The CDR3 has 18 residues. The J segment lost 0 bases and the V segment lost 2 bases, leaving 10 bases of the junction unmatched. Filled out from reference TRBV5-1 and TRBJ2-2, the complete variable domain reads KAGVTQTPRYLIKTRGQQVTLSCSPISGHRSVSWYQQTPGQGLQFLFEYFSETQRNKGNFPGRFSGRQFSNSRSEMNVSTLELGDSALYLCASSFVPHRGTNTGELFFGEGSRLTVL.

This clonotype was detected ten times or more. V gene TRBV20-1 combines with J gene TRBJ1-1; a possible D gene is TRBD1 (5 bases). V lost 3 bases, J lost 4 bases, and 15 bases lay in between. The CDR3 has 14 amino acids. The germline V gene encodes CDR1 DFQATT and CDR2 SNEGSKA (reference sequence). CDR3: CSASRSGRGTEAFF. CDR3 DNA sequence: TGCAGTGCTAGTCGTTCCGGGAGGGGCACTGAAGCTTTCTTT.

Comment on this clonotype: This may be a read error, as it is one base from a much larger clone. The rearrangement links TRBV6-5 to TRBJ2-7; no clear D. The CDR3 has 15 amino acids. Germline CDR1 reads MNHEY; CDR2 reads SVGAGI. This CDR3 reads CASSYKGWDSYEQHF. DNA of the CDR3: TGTGCCAGCAGTTACAAGGGCTGGGATTCCTACGAGCAGCACTTC.

The chain employs TRBV5-1 and TRBJ2-7; unclear D gene. In germline, CDR1 is SGHRS, CDR2 YFSETQ. The CDR3 has 14 amino acids. V lost 4 bases, J lost 0 bases, and 11 bases lay in between. CDR3: CASSHPDNSYEQYF. In DNA, the CDR3 is TGCGCCAGCAGCCACCCTGACAACTCCTACGAGCAGTACTTC. Drawing the rest from reference TRBV5-1 and TRBJ2-7, the complete variable domain is KAGVTQTPRYLIKTRGQQVTLSCSPISGHRSVSWYQQTPGQGLQFLFEYFSETQRNKGNFPGRFSGRQFSNSRSEMNVSTLELGDSALYLCASSHPDNSYEQYFGPGTRLTVT.

This clonotype came up a few times. The CDR3 nucleotides read TGTGCCACTTCTCCGGGACTCCCCTGCGAGCAGTACTTC. It codes for CATSPGLPCEQYF. The chain employs TRBV19 and TRBJ2-7; the D gene is possibly TRBD2 (6 bases). V dropped 10 bases and J dropped 6 bases, with 19 bases sitting between them. CDR3 length: 13 residues. CDR1 is LNHDA and CDR2 is SQIVND in the germline V gene (reference sequence).

This clonotype was seen a single time. This sequence may be a read error, since a much larger clone differs from it by one base. This sequence joins TRBV20-1 and TRBJ1-6; a weak D match, TRBD1 (5 bases). This CDR3 has 13 amino acids. Germline values: CDR1 DFQATT, CDR2 SNEGSKA (reference sequence). CDR3 amino acids: CSASDRINAPLHF. The CDR3 bases are TGCAGTGCTAGTGACAGAATTAATGCACCCCTCCACTTT.

There are many counts of this clonotype. The CDR3 DNA reads TGTGCCAGCAGCCACCCCACGCCGAGACTAGCGGGCCCCCAAGAGACCCAGTACTTC. Its protein product is CASSHPTPRLAGPQETQYF. The chain uses TRBV7-9 and TRBJ2-5; TRBD2 matches at 10 bases. CDR3 length: 19 residues. Losses at the gene ends were 5 bases for V and 1 base for J; bases not matched to a gene: 16. Germline CDR1 reads SEHNR; CDR2 reads FQNEAQ (reference sequence). The full variable domain, in which reference TRBV7-9 and TRBJ2-5 provide the parts outside the CDR3, is DTGVSQNPRHKITKRGQNVTFRCDPISEHNRLYWYRQTLGQGPEFLTYFQNEAQLEKSRLLSDRFSAERPKGSFSTLEIQRTEQGDSAMYLCASSHPTPRLAGPQETQYFGPGTRLLVL.

This sequence joins TRBV6-2 or TRBV6-3 and TRBJ2-7; tentative D call: TRBD2 (6 bases). The V end was cut by 7 bases, the J end by 0 bases, with 13 bases between. The germline V gene encodes CDR1 MNHEY and CDR2 SVGEGT. This CDR3 is built from 14 residues. CDR3 region: CASTRLENSYEQYF. CDR3 nucleotide sequence: TGTGCCAGCACTAGACTAGAAAACTCCTACGAGCAGTACTTC.

This clonotype came up many times. This chain links TRBV28 with TRBJ1-5; unclear D gene. V dropped 6 bases and J dropped 4 bases, with 10 bases sitting between them. CDR3 length equals 13 residues. The germline V gene has CDR1 MDHEN and CDR2 SYDVKM. CDR3 nucleotide sequence: TGTGCCAGCAGATTAAATCTAAATCAGCCCCAGCATTTT. Translated: CASRLNLNQPQHF.

This clonotype has a count of ten or more. The chain links TRBV7-8 to TRBJ2-1, with D possibly being TRBD1 (5 bases). The V end was cut by 4 bases, the J end by 0 bases, with 10 bases between. The CDR3 sequence is 15 residues long. Germline CDR1 is SGHVS and CDR2 is FQNEAQ. The CDR3: CASSSDSFSYNEQFF. The CDR3 DNA follows: TGTGCCAGCAGCTCCGACAGCTTCTCCTACAATGAGCAGTTCTTC.